This TCR beta chain was identified during a study of shared clonotypes between healthy human individuals (dated by TCRdb to 2018 to 2020). Notes on the research overall: The cohort comprised a couple of women and three men aged 18 to 49 years. Per donor, three plates each were used for CD4 naive and CD4 memory, two for CD8 naive, and one for CD8 memory. To estimate repertoire size and how much clonotypes are shared between individuals, the study performed deep sequencing of blood TCR repertoires from roughly five healthy adults. To increase sequencing depth and limit assay-specific biases, TCR repertoire library preparation and sequencing were carried out by different laboratories using diverse techniques. Each donor's leukapheresis produced roughly between about 0.9 and 9.5 billion PBMCs.

CD8 naive samples consisted of CD45RO-negative cells that were positively selected for CCR7, yielding a CD45RA+CCR7+ population without TemRA cells. Healthy HIV-negative adults with no recently reported acute infections or vaccinations were included as donors. Only Caucasian adults living in Nashville, Tennessee, USA were represented among the donors. After blood collection by leukapheresis, PBMCs were isolated using Ficoll-Histopaque density gradient centrifugation and then cryopreserved in the vapor phase of liquid nitrogen. Purity and quantity of every magnetically sorted T cell population were checked by analytical flow cytometry. From each sorted fraction, genomic DNA was isolated and quantified by UV absorbance on a Nanodrop 2000c. TCR CDR3 regions were amplified from genomic DNA by multiplex PCR using the deep immunoSEQ assay. Extracted genomic DNA from each cell subset was spread evenly across all wells of several immunoSEQ 96-well plates, with each plate serving as a replicate. Each replicate PCR for sorted subsets received 200 ng genomic DNA, equal to roughly 29,000 T cell genomes. Purified libraries were quantified with a Qubit 3.0 fluorometer, sized on a Bioanalyzer 2100, and re-quantified with the KAPA Library Quantification kit. A separate single-read 150-cycle Illumina NextSeq 550 flow cell was used to sequence each immunoSEQ 96-well plate. The published analysis was carried out like this. Because only junctional sequences without quality scores were contained in the immunoSEQ output, filtering matching that applied to full-length reads could not be performed. To assign V/J genes and CDR3, sequences were annotated using PyIR, a Python wrapper for IgBLAST v1.9, with IMGT germline references. Reads with weak V/J assignments (E-value above 1e-6), missing CDR3, stop codons, out-of-frame junctions, or ambiguous translated residues were removed. V3J clonotypes were defined as sequences sharing the same inferred V gene, J gene, and CDR3 amino acid sequence. Percentage overlap between repertoires was calculated by dividing the number of shared unique clonotypes by the size of the smaller repertoire. Richness of each repertoire was evaluated using RTK rarefaction, the Chao1 estimator, and Recon v2.1 estimates of unobserved clonotypes. For all TCRbeta clonotypes obtained by the gDNA method from a few donors, generation probabilities were computed with OLGA. TCRdb carries this immuneACCESS record with in-frame sequences only. Its versions omit some clonotypes, under half of them owing to an unresolved V gene in the studies checked, with the rest unexplained. Clone size and V and J calls were adopted from that table, with D and trimming inferred from the DNA. This sample gives some 2.1 million clones in total; around 93% of them show up just once. Of the sample, more than 1.5% is held by the ten largest clones.

Beyond this particular receptor, the publication reports: The genetic and exposure-history diversity represented was limited by the small number of donors. Based on pairwise subsampling, the degree of clonotype sharing among donors was expected to be affected by sequencing depth. Sharing across several donors was observed for around 5% of naive CD4, around 3.5% of naive CD8, about 2.3% of memory CD4, and roughly 0.4% of memory CD8 clonotypes. Compared with non-shared clonotypes, clonotypes shared by all four sorted-subset donors had higher generation probabilities. Naive subsets generally had larger estimated clonotype richness than memory subsets did. Rarefaction of sorted-subset datasets indicated incomplete sequencing despite the large sequencing depth. Sampling was limited to blood, and TCR repertoires in tissue likely differ from TCR repertoires in blood.

Concerning this clone: Its antigen is not yet known. Base qualities are not recorded, but no much larger clone differs from it by a single base.

This TCR was recovered from a man aged 18-30 years in good health. Some clones in this sample may be carry-over from other donors' samples. Specimen: naive CD8+ T cells from PBMCs. Reading the label with the study, this specimen's cell subset or site is: CD45RA+CCR7+.

The CDR3 has the sequence CASTGTAAGELFF. The DNA sequence is given as TGTGCCAGCACCGGGACAGCAGCCGGGGAGCTGTTTTTT. The V and J genes are TRBV27 and TRBJ2-2, with 7 bases matching TRBD1. The CDR3 goes from the cysteine to the phenylalanine over 13 residues. Only CDR3 DNA remains: 39 bases, in frame from the first base. CDR1 and CDR2 are read off the germline V gene (reference sequence) as MNHEY and SMNVEV. Trimming removed 7 bases from V and 6 bases from J; the gene matches leave 5 bases unexplained.